Here is one T cell receptor (beta chain) with its context. The data originate from a study of blood T cell repertoires in COVID-19. Original handling: Reference gene primer amplification in the assay estimated nucleated cell counts. Libraries were prepared by immunoSEQ multiplex PCR; TCRdb keeps only in-frame clonotypes and omits some of them. The D gene and trimming were derived from the DNA, and the V and J assignments and clone size from that table. The sample lists hundreds of thousands of clones; over 75% were seen once. The clonotype originates from a man aged 50-59 years with active or convalescent COVID-19. Sequencing input: peripheral blood.

The CDR3: CASSLGTARETQYF. As DNA, the CDR3 is TGTGCCAGCAGCCTCGGGACAGCTCGAGAGACCCAGTACTTC. V and J are TRBV7-8 and TRBJ2-5, with 7 bases identical to TRBD1. The V gene end was trimmed by 5 bases and the J gene end by 4 bases; junction bases not matched to a gene: 7. This CDR3 is built from 14 residues. CDR1 is SGHVS and CDR2 is FQNEAQ in the germline V gene.